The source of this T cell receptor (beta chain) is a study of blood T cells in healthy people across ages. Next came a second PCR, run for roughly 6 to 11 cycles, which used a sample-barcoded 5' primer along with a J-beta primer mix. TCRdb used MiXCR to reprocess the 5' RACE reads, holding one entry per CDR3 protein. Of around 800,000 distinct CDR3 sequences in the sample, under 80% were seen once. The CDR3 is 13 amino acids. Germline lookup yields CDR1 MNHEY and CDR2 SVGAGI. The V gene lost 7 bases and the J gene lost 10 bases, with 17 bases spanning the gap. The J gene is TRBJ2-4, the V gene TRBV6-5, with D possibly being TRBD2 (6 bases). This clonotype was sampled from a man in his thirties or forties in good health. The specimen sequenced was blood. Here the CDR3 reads CASKGVAADIQYF. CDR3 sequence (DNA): TGTGCCAGCAAAGGCGTAGCGGCGGATATTCAGTACTTC.